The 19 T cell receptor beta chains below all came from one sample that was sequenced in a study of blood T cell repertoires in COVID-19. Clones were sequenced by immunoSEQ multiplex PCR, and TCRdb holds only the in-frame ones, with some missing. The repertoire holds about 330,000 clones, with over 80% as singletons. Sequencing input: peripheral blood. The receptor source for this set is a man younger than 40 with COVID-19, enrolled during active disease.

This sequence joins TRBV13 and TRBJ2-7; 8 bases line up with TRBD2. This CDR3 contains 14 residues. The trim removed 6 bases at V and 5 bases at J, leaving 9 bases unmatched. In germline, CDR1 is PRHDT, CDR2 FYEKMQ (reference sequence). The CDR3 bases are TGTGCCAGCAGGCTCCACGGGACTAGAGACGAGCAGTACTTC. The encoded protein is CASRLHGTRDEQYF.

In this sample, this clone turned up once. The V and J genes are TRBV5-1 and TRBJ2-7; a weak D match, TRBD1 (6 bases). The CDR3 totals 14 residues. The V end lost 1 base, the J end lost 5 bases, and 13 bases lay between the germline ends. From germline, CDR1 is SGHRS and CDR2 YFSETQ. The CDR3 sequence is CASSLLQGRNEQYF. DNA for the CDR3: TGCGCCAGCAGCTTGCTGCAGGGGAGAAACGAGCAGTACTTC.

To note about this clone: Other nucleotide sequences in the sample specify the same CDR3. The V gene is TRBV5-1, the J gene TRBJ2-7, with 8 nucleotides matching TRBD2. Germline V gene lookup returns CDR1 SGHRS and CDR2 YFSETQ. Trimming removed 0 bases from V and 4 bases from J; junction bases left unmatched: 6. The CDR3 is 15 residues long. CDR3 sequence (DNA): TGCGCCAGCAGCTTGGTAGCCAGCGGGAGTTACGAGCAGTACTTC. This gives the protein CASSLVASGSYEQYF.

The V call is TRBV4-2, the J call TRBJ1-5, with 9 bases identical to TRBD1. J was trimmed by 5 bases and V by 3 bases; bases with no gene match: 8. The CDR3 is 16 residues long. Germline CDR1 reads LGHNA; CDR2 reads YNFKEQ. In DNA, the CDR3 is TGTGCCAGCAGCCAGGCCGGACAGGGGTACGATCAGCCCCAGCATTTT. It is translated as CASSQAGQGYDQPQHF.

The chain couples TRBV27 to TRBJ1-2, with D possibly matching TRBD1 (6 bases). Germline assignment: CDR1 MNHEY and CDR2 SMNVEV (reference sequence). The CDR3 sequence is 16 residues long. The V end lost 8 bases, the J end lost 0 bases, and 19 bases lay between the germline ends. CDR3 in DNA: TGTGCCAGCCCAGGGGAAGGGGGAATCTCTAACTATGGCTACACCTTC. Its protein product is CASPGEGGISNYGYTF.

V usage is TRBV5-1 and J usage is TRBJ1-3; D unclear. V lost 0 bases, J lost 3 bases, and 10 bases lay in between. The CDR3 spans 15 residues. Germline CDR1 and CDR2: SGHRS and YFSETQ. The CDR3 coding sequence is TGCGCCAGCAGCTTGGGAGACATGAGTGGAAACACCATATATTTT. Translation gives CASSLGDMSGNTIYF.

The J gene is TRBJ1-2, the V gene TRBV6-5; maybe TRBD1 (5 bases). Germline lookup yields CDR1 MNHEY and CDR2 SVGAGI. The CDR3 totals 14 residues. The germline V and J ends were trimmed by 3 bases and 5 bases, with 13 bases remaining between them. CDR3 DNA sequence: TGTGCCAGCAGTTATAATTCGGGGGGGTATGGCTACACCTTC. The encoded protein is CASSYNSGGYGYTF.

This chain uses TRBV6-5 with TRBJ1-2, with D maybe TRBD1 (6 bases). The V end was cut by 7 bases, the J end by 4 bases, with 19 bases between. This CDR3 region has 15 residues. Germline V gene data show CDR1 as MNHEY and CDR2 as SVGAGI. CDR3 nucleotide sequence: TGTGCCAGCAACCAACAGGGACCTGTAGGCTATGGCTACACCTTC. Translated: CASNQQGPVGYGYTF.

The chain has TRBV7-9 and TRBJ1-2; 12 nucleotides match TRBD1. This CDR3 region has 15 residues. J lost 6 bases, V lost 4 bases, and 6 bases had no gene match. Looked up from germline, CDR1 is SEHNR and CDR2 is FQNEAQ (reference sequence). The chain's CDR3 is CASSSGQGAIHGYTF. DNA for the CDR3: TGTGCCAGCAGCTCGGGACAGGGGGCTATCCATGGCTACACCTTC.

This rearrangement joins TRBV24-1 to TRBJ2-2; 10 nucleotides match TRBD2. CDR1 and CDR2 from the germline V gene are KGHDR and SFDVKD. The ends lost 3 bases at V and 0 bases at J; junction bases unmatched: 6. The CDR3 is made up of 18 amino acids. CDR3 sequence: CATSDVKTSGPNTGELFF. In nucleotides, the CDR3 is TGTGCCACCAGTGATGTTAAGACTAGCGGGCCGAACACCGGGGAGCTGTTTTTT.

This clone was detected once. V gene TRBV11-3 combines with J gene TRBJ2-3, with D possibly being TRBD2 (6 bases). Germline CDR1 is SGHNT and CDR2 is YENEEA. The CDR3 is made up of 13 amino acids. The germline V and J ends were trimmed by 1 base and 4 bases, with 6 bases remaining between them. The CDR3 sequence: CASSLGLADTQYF. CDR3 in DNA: TGTGCCAGCAGCTTAGGACTAGCAGATACGCAGTATTTT. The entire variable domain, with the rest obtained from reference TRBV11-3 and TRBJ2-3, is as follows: EAGVVQSPRYKIIEKKQPVAFWCNPISGHNTLYWYLQNLGQGPELLIRYENEEAVDDSQLPKDRFSAERLKGVDSTLKIQPAELGDSAVYLCASSLGLADTQYFGPGTRLTVL.

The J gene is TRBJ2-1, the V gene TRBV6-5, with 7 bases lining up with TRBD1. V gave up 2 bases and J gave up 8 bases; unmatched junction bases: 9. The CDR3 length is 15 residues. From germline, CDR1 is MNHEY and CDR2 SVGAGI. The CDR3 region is CASSYPDRTRDEQFF. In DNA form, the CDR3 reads TGTGCCAGCAGTTACCCGGACAGGACTCGGGATGAGCAGTTCTTC.

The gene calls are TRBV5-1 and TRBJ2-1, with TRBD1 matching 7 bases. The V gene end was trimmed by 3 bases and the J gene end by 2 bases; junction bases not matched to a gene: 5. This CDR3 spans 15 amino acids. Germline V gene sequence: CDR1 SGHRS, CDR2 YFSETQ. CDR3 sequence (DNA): TGCGCCAGCAGCTCCGGACAGGTGGCCTACAATGAGCAGTTCTTC. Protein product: CASSSGQVAYNEQFF. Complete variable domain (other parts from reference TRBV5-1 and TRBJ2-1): KAGVTQTPRYLIKTRGQQVTLSCSPISGHRSVSWYQQTPGQGLQFLFEYFSETQRNKGNFPGRFSGRQFSNSRSEMNVSTLELGDSALYLCASSSGQVAYNEQFFGPGTRLTVL.

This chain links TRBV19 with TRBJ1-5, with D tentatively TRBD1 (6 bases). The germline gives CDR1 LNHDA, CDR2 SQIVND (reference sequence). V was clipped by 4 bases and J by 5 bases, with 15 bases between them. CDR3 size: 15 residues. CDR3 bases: TGTGCCAGTAGTAAGCAGGGGTATCTGGATCAGCCCCAGCATTTT. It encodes CASSKQGYLDQPQHF.

CDR3 amino acids: CASSILTGWGEGYTF. DNA for the CDR3: TGTGCCAGCAGCATTTTAACAGGGTGGGGCGAGGGCTACACCTTC. The V call is TRBV9, the J call TRBJ1-2, with D possibly matching TRBD1 (6 bases). The CDR3 loop spans 15 amino acids. Germline V gene data show CDR1 as SGDLS and CDR2 as YYNGEE. The V and J ends lost 4 bases and 8 bases respectively, with 21 bases between them. Using reference TRBV9 and TRBJ1-2 for the parts outside the CDR3, the full variable domain is DSGVTQTPKHLITATGQRVTLRCSPRSGDLSVYWYQQSLDQGLQFLIQYYNGEERAKGNILERFSAQQFPDLHSELNLSSLELGDSALYFCASSILTGWGEGYTFGSGTRLTVV.

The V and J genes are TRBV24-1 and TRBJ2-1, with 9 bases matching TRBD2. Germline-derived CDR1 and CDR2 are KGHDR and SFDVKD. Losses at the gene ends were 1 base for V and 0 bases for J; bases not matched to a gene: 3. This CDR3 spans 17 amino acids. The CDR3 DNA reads TGTGCCACCAGTGATTTTGGAGCGGGAGGCTCCTACAATGAGCAGTTCTTC. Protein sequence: CATSDFGAGGSYNEQFF.

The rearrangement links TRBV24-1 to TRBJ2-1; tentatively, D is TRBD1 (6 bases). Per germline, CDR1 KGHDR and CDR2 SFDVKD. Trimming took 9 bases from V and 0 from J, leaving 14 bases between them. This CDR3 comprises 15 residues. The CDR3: CATRPTGSSYNEQFF. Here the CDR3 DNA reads TGTGCCACCCGACCGACAGGAAGCTCCTACAATGAGCAGTTCTTC.

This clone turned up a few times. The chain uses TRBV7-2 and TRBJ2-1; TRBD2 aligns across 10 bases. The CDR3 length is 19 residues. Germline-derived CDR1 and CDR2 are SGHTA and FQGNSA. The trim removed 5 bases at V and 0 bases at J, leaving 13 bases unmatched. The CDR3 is CASSPSTYSSGSSYNEQFF. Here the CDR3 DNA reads TGTGCCAGCAGCCCCAGCACATATTCTAGCGGGAGCTCCTACAATGAGCAGTTCTTC.

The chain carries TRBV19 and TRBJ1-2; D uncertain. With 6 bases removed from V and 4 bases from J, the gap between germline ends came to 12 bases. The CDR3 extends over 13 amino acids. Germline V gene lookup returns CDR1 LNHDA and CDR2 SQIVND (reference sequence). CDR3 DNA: TGTGCCAGTAGCCTCGATACAAGCTATGGCTACACCTTC. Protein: CASSLDTSYGYTF.